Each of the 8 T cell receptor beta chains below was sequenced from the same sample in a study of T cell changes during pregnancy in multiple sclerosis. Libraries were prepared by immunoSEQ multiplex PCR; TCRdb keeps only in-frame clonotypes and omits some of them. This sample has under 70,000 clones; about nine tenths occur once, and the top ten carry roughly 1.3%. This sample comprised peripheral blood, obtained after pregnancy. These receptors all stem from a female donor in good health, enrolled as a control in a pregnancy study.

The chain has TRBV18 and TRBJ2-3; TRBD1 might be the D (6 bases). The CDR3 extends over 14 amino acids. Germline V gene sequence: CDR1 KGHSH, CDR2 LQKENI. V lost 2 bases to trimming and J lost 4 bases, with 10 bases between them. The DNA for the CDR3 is TGTGCCAGCTCACCAAATGGGGGCGCAGATACGCAGTATTTT. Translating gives CASSPNGGADTQYF. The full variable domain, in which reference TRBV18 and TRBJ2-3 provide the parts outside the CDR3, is NAGVMQNPRHLVRRRGQEARLRCSPMKGHSHVYWYRQLPEEGLKFMVYLQKENIIDESGMPKERFSAEFPKEGPSILRIQQVVRGDSAAYFCASSPNGGADTQYFGPGTRLTVL.

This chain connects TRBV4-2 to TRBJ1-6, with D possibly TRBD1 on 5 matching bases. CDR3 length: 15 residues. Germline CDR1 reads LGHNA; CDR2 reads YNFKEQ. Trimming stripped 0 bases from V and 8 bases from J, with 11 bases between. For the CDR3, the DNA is TGTGCCAGCAGCCAAGATGATAAAGGGGATTCACCCCTCCACTTT. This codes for CASSQDDKGDSPLHF.

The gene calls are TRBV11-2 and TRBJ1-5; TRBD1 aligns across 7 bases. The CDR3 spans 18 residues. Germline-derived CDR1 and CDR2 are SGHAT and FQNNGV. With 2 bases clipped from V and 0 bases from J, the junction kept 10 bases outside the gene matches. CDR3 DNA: TGTGCCAGCAGCTTAATCAGGGACAGATCTATTAGCAATCAGCCCCAGCATTTT. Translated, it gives CASSLIRDRSISNQPQHF.

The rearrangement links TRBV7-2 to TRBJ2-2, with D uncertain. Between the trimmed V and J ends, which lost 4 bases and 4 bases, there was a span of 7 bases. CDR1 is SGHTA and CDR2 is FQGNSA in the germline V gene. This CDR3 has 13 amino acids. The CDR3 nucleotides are TGTGCCAGCAGCTCGTCTACCACCGGGGAGCTGTTTTTT. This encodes CASSSSTTGELFF.

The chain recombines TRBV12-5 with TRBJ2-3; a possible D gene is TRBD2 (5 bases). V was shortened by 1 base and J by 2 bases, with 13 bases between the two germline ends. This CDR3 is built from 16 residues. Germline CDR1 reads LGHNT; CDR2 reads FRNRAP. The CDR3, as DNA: TGTGCTAGTGGTTTGGATCGGGATGCCTTCACAGATACGCAGTATTTT. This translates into CASGLDRDAFTDTQYF.

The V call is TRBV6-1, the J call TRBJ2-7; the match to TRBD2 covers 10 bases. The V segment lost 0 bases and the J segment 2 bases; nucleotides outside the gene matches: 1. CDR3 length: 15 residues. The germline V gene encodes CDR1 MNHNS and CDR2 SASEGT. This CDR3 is CASSEALAGAYEQYF. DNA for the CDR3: TGTGCCAGCAGTGAAGCTCTAGCGGGGGCCTACGAGCAGTACTTC.

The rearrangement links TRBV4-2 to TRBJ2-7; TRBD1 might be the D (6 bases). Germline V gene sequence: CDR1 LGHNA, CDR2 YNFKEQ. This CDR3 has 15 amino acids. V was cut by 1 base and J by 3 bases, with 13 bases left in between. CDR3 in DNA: TGTGCCAGCAGCCAAGCAGGGGTAAGGGGCTACGAGCAGTACTTC. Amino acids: CASSQAGVRGYEQYF.

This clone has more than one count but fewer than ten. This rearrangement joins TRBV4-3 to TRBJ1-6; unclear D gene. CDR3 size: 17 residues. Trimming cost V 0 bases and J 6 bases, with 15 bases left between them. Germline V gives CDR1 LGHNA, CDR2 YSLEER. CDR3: CASSQEPSGRGNSPLHF. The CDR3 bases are TGCGCCAGCAGCCAAGAACCATCGGGGAGAGGTAATTCACCCCTCCACTTT.